Listed here are 12 T cell receptor beta chains from one sample, sequenced in a study of cytomegalovirus exposure and HLA in healthy donors. The primer mix had 60 Vbeta and 13 Jbeta primers. Repertoires were generated with immunoSEQ multiplex PCR, while TCRdb's copy carries only in-frame clones and drops some. Here the sample spans about 200,000 clones, around 77% being singletons. The sequencing input was PBMCs. The receptor set was obtained from a woman aged 25-40 years in good health and CMV-seronegative.

The rearrangement joins TRBV10-2 to TRBJ2-3; weak D call: TRBD2 (5 bases). Per germline, CDR1 WSHSY and CDR2 SAAADI. The V gene lost 6 bases and the J gene lost 6 bases, with 10 bases spanning the gap. The CDR3 covers 12 residues. CDR3 sequence (DNA): TGCGCCAGCAGCGAATGGGAGGATACGCAGTATTTT. The encoded protein is CASSEWEDTQYF.

This chain joins TRBV28 and TRBJ2-7, with TRBD2 matching 16 bases. V lost 6 bases to trimming and J lost 3 bases; unmatched junction nucleotides: 8. From germline, CDR1 is MDHEN and CDR2 SYDVKM. This CDR3 has 17 amino acids. The CDR3 loop reads CASRRPGLAGGLYEQYF. As DNA, the CDR3 is TGTGCCAGCAGGCGGCCGGGACTAGCGGGAGGGCTCTACGAGCAGTACTTC. The whole variable domain, filled in from reference TRBV28 and TRBJ2-7, reads DVKVTQSSRYLVKRTGEKVFLECVQDMDHENMFWYRQDPGLGLRLIYFSYDVKMKEKGDIPEGYSVSREKKERFSLILESASTNQTSMYLCASRRPGLAGGLYEQYFGPGTRLTVT.

CDR3 DNA: TGTGCCGCGTCCGGACAGCCGGCCACTGAAGCTTTCTTT. Protein product: CAASGQPATEAFF. The chain links TRBV6-5 to TRBJ1-1; possible D gene TRBD1, 6 bases. Deletions cut 11 bases from V and 4 bases from J, with 17 bases between. Germline-derived CDR1 and CDR2 are MNHEY and SVGAGI. The CDR3 is 13 amino acids.

The chain recombines TRBV21-1 with TRBJ1-2; the table names TRBD1, a call not compared with the DNA. TRBV21-1 counts as a pseudogene. The length of the CDR3 is 13 residues. CDR3 residues: CASSKVPTGGYTF. Written as DNA, the CDR3 is TGTGCCAGCAGCAAAGTCCCCACAGGCGGCTACACCTTC.

The rearrangement joins TRBV9 to TRBJ2-5; 12 bases map to TRBD1. The closer fit of TRBJ2-7 to the DNA end suggests the J call may be wrong. The CDR3 spans 16 residues. CDR1 is SGDLS, CDR2 YYNGEE, per germline. CDR3 in amino acids: CASSRREGTGGDEQYF. CDR3 DNA sequence: TGTGCCAGCAGCAGGAGGGAAGGGACAGGGGGCGACGAGCAGTACTTC.

Only a few counts were recorded for this clone. V usage is TRBV5-5 and J usage is TRBJ2-7; D remains ambiguous. Trimming removed 0 bases at V and 2 bases at J, with 15 bases between. Looked up from germline, CDR1 is SGHKS and CDR2 is YYEKEE (reference sequence). The CDR3 has 16 residues. This CDR3 reads CASSLDFGPLTYEQYF. Here the CDR3 DNA reads TGTGCCAGCAGCTTGGATTTTGGGCCGTTAACCTACGAGCAGTACTTC.

This sequence joins TRBV30 and TRBJ2-1; 13 positions agree with TRBD2. Germline V gives CDR1 GTSNPN, CDR2 SVGIG (reference sequence). With 5 bases clipped from V and 8 bases from J, the junction kept 15 bases outside the gene matches. The length of the CDR3 is 17 residues. The CDR3 region is CAWGRDLTSGRQDEQFF. Written as DNA, the CDR3 is TGTGCCTGGGGGAGAGATTTGACTAGCGGGAGGCAGGATGAGCAGTTCTTC.

This clone was recorded a few times. Other DNA sequences in the same sample also yield this CDR3. The rearrangement links TRBV30 to TRBJ1-5; possibly TRBD1 for D (6 bases). This CDR3 has 16 residues. V dropped 0 bases and J dropped 0 bases, with 12 bases sitting between them. Germline lookup yields CDR1 GTSNPN and CDR2 SVGIG (reference sequence). The CDR3 DNA sequence: TGTGCCTGGAGTGTAGGGGGACGGACTAGCAATCAGCCCCAGCATTTT. This encodes CAWSVGGRTSNQPQHF.

V usage is TRBV19 and J usage is TRBJ2-5; TRBD2 agrees at 10 bases. Germline V gene data show CDR1 as LNHDA and CDR2 as SQIVND (reference sequence). This CDR3 comprises 16 residues. Trimming took 6 bases from V and 4 from J; bases not matched to a gene: 11. The CDR3: CASRGTQRGGLETQYF. DNA of the CDR3: TGTGCCAGTAGGGGCACCCAGCGGGGGGGCTTAGAGACCCAGTACTTC.

V usage is TRBV7-9 and J usage is TRBJ2-2, with 9 bases aligning to TRBD2. The V gene end was trimmed by 3 bases and the J gene end by 7 bases; junction bases not matched to a gene: 6. Germline CDR1 is SEHNR and CDR2 is FQNEAQ (reference sequence). The CDR3 runs to 15 residues. The CDR3 nucleotides read TGTGCCAGCAGCTTGTTAGCGGGAGACAGCGGGGAGCTGTTTTTT. Protein: CASSLLAGDSGELFF. The complete variable domain, with remaining parts taken from reference TRBV7-9 and TRBJ2-2, reads DTGVSQNPRHKITKRGQNVTFRCDPISEHNRLYWYRQTLGQGPEFLTYFQNEAQLEKSRLLSDRFSAERPKGSFSTLEIQRTEQGDSAMYLCASSLLAGDSGELFFGEGSRLTVL.

This chain joins TRBV27 and TRBJ2-3; 7 positions match TRBD2. The CDR3 is 17 residues long. V trimming: 3 bases; J trimming: 2 bases; junction bases outside the gene matches: 11. CDR1 and CDR2 (germline): MNHEY, SMNVEV (reference sequence). Written as DNA, the CDR3 is TGTGCCAGCAGTTTTCAGCGAGCGGGGCCATACACAGATACGCAGTATTTT. Protein: CASSFQRAGPYTDTQYF.

This clone was picked up a small number of times. This sequence joins TRBV5-1 and TRBJ2-1; perhaps TRBD2 as D (6 bases). V gave up 1 base and J gave up 7 bases, with 15 bases separating them. CDR3 size: 15 residues. Germline V gene sequence: CDR1 SGHRS, CDR2 YFSETQ. CDR3 in amino acids: CASSLNPGAENEQFF. Written as DNA, the CDR3 is TGCGCCAGCAGCTTGAACCCGGGAGCGGAAAATGAGCAGTTCTTC.